This entry features one TCR beta chain sequence. Its antigen is not known. The sample comes from a study of T cell clonotyping in hematopoietic cell transplantation. Per germline, CDR1 MDHEN and CDR2 SYDVKM. V lost 7 bases to trimming and J lost 1 base, with 11 bases between them. The CDR3 consists of 14 residues. Sequencing was performed with immunoSEQ multiplex PCR; in TCRdb, only in-frame clones are kept and a portion is missing. The table lists 15,000 or so clones, just under 85% of them singletons, with almost 6% in the top ten. General study results and limits: Recipient TCR diversity dropped after transplant; expanded clonotypes rose from day 30 to 180. At the given depth, recipient repertoires were over 95% de novo clonotypes.

The V call is TRBV28, the J call TRBJ1-5; D may be TRBD1 (5 bases). The specimen was PBMCs, collected 100 days after allogeneic stem cell transplant. The TCR was taken from a female patient aged 40 to 55 who had an allogeneic stem cell transplant from a related donor, so T cells may come from the graft donor. Some clones in this sample may be carry-over from other donors' samples. The CDR3 here is CASNLRVSNQPQHF. Here the CDR3 DNA reads TGTGCCAGCAACCTCAGGGTAAGCAATCAGCCCCAGCATTTT.